Listed below are T cell receptor beta chains from one sample, sequenced in a study of blood T cell repertoires in COVID-19. Profiling relied on immunoSEQ multiplex PCR, and the TCRdb table lists in-frame clones only, not all of them. Here the sample spans 40,000 or so clones, nearly 90% being singletons. Material for sequencing was peripheral blood. The receptors were gathered from a man in his 60s with active or convalescent COVID-19. The CDR3 runs from the conserved cysteine through the conserved F or W. A D gene is named only where the DNA matches it firmly.

D gene: NA
V gene: TRBV9
J gene: TRBJ1-6
CDR3 protein: CASSVAGEGPLHF

D gene: NA
V gene: TRBV19
J gene: TRBJ2-5
CDR3 protein: CASSLSGQETQYF

D gene: NA
V gene: TRBV6-5
J gene: TRBJ2-7
CDR3 protein: CASTSPLSYEQYF

D gene: TRBD2
V gene: TRBV18
J gene: TRBJ2-1
CDR3 protein: CASSVGEGLSYNEQFF

D gene: TRBD2
V gene: TRBV19
J gene: TRBJ2-1
CDR3 protein: CASTKGGRGSDEQFF

D gene: TRBD2
V gene: TRBV2
J gene: TRBJ2-7
CDR3 protein: CASSVTSGYYEQYF

D gene: TRBD2
V gene: TRBV12-5
J gene: TRBJ2-3
CDR3 protein: CASGAGAGKDTQYF

D gene: NA
V gene: TRBV12-3/TRBV12-4
J gene: TRBJ2-4
CDR3 protein: CASSPDSGIQYF

D gene: TRBD2
V gene: TRBV29-1
J gene: TRBJ2-1
CDR3 protein: CSVVGGRAYNEQFF

D gene: NA
V gene: TRBV27
J gene: TRBJ2-7
CDR3 protein: CASSLGSSPEQYF

D gene: NA
V gene: TRBV9
J gene: TRBJ2-7
CDR3 protein: CASSPHPGSGYEQYF

D gene: TRBD1
V gene: TRBV28
J gene: TRBJ1-1
CDR3 protein: CASSRQGNTEAFF

D gene: TRBD1
V gene: TRBV5-1
J gene: TRBJ2-2
CDR3 protein: CASRTGRNTGELFF

D gene: TRBD1
V gene: TRBV29-1
J gene: TRBJ2-1
CDR3 protein: CSVPDRATYNEQFF

D gene: TRBD1
V gene: TRBV28
J gene: TRBJ2-7
CDR3 protein: CASSRPSDRLSVF

D gene: NA
V gene: TRBV29-1
J gene: TRBJ2-1
CDR3 protein: CSIKASGPEQFF

D gene: TRBD2
V gene: TRBV9
J gene: TRBJ2-5
CDR3 protein: CASSRTSGSETQYF

D gene: TRBD2
V gene: TRBV29-1
J gene: TRBJ2-7
CDR3 protein: CSVKLLAGPYEQYF

D gene: NA
V gene: TRBV5-1
J gene: TRBJ2-3
CDR3 protein: CASSYTPGPLGDTQYF

D gene: NA
V gene: TRBV4-1
J gene: TRBJ2-1
CDR3 protein: CASSDWTDNNEQFF

D gene: NA
V gene: TRBV7-9
J gene: TRBJ1-5
CDR3 protein: CASSQDTSNQPQHF

D gene: TRBD1
V gene: TRBV5-1
J gene: TRBJ1-1
CDR3 protein: CASSRGDRDTEAFF

D gene: NA
V gene: TRBV11-2
J gene: TRBJ1-1
CDR3 protein: CASSLDRRTEAFF

D gene: NA
V gene: TRBV11-2
J gene: TRBJ2-2
CDR3 protein: CASSLFTTPGELFF

D gene: TRBD1
V gene: TRBV18
J gene: TRBJ2-5
CDR3 protein: CASSPPDRGRPETQYF

D gene: TRBD1
V gene: TRBV2
J gene: TRBJ1-6
CDR3 protein: CARMTGSSYNSPLHF

D gene: NA
V gene: TRBV5-1
J gene: TRBJ2-7
CDR3 protein: CASSLLESYEQYF

D gene: TRBD2
V gene: TRBV7-7
J gene: TRBJ2-1
CDR3 protein: CASSPTTGGGNEQFF

D gene: NA
V gene: TRBV27
J gene: TRBJ1-5
CDR3 protein: CASSLNSGDSNQPQHF

D gene: TRBD2
V gene: TRBV5-1
J gene: TRBJ2-7
CDR3 protein: CASSLTSGSLEQYF

D gene: NA
V gene: TRBV6-2/TRBV6-3
J gene: TRBJ2-7
CDR3 protein: CASSYSRQVFRSYEQYF

D gene: NA
V gene: TRBV2
J gene: TRBJ2-5
CDR3 protein: CASSEAGQGKPQYF

D gene: TRBD2
V gene: TRBV7-2
J gene: TRBJ2-7
CDR3 protein: CASSSGTSGPYEQYF

D gene: NA
V gene: TRBV6-5
J gene: TRBJ2-7
CDR3 protein: CASSYSIVSDYEQYF

D gene: TRBD1
V gene: TRBV11-3
J gene: TRBJ2-2
CDR3 protein: CASSLVWVTGGATGELFF

D gene: NA
V gene: TRBV24-1
J gene: TRBJ2-1
CDR3 protein: CATEIAGRNIPQQFF

D gene: NA
V gene: TRBV12-3/TRBV12-4
J gene: TRBJ2-7
CDR3 protein: CASRPPQVLEQYF

D gene: TRBD1
V gene: TRBV27
J gene: TRBJ1-2
CDR3 protein: CASSPLGDRGFRGYGYTF

D gene: TRBD2
V gene: TRBV20-1
J gene: TRBJ2-1
CDR3 protein: CSAPGGNEQFF

D gene: NA
V gene: TRBV28
J gene: TRBJ1-5
CDR3 protein: CASSLAGVYQPQHF

D gene: TRBD1
V gene: TRBV27
J gene: TRBJ2-7
CDR3 protein: CASSLSGTVFSYEQYF

D gene: TRBD2
V gene: TRBV27
J gene: TRBJ2-7
CDR3 protein: CASSPSGTRLAGDEQYF

D gene: NA
V gene: TRBV5-1
J gene: TRBJ1-2
CDR3 protein: CASSSVSNYGYTF

D gene: TRBD2
V gene: TRBV13
J gene: TRBJ2-1
CDR3 protein: CASSQGTSGTSSYNEQFF

D gene: NA
V gene: TRBV27
J gene: TRBJ2-7
CDR3 protein: CASSTWGSGSYEQYF

D gene: NA
V gene: TRBV6-5
J gene: TRBJ2-1
CDR3 protein: CATRGTLGHEQFF

D gene: TRBD1
V gene: TRBV4-2
J gene: TRBJ1-5
CDR3 protein: CASSQEPGQGSQPQHF

D gene: NA
V gene: TRBV6-6
J gene: TRBJ2-7
CDR3 protein: CASSSPQVDSYEQYF

D gene: NA
V gene: TRBV11-2
J gene: TRBJ1-2
CDR3 protein: CASSSGIRVNYGYTF

D gene: NA
V gene: TRBV15
J gene: TRBJ2-1
CDR3 protein: CATSRVQKQYNEQFF

D gene: NA
V gene: TRBV7-2
J gene: TRBJ2-7
CDR3 protein: CASSLGVAYEQYF

D gene: NA
V gene: TRBV5-6
J gene: TRBJ2-1
CDR3 protein: CASSFGVGGQAEQFF